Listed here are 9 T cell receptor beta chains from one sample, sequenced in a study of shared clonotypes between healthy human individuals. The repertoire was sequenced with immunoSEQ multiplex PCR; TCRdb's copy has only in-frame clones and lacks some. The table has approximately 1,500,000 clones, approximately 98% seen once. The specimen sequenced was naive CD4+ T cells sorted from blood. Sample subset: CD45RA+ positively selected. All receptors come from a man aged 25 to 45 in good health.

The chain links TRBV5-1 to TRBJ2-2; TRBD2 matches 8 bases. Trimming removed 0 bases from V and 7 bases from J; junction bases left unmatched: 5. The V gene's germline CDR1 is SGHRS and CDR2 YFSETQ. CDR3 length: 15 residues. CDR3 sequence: CASSLDGRAVGELFF. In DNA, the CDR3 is TGCGCCAGCAGCTTGGACGGGAGGGCCGTCGGGGAGCTGTTTTTT.

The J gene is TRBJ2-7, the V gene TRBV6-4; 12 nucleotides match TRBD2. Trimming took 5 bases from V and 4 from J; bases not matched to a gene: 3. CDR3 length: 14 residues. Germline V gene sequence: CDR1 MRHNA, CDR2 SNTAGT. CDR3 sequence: CASSRLAGEYEQYF. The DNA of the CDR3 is TGTGCCAGCAGTCGACTAGCGGGAGAGTACGAGCAGTACTTC.

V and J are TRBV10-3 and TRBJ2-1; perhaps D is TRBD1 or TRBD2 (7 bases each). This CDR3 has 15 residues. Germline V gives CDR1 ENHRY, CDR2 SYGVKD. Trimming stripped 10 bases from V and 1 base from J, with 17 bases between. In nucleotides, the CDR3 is TGTGCCAGCCGGGGAGGGGACAGTTCCTACAATGAGCAGTTCTTC. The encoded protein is CASRGGDSSYNEQFF.

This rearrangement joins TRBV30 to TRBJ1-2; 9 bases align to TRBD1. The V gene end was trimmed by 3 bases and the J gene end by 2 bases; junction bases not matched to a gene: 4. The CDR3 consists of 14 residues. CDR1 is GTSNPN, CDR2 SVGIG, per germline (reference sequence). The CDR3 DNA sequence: TGTGCCTGGAGCCGGGACAGGGAGAACTATGGCTACACCTTC. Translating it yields CAWSRDRENYGYTF.

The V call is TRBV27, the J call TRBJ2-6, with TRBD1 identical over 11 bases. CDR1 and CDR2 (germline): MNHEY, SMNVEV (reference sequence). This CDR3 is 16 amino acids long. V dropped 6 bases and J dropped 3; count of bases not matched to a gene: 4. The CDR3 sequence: CASRDRGRGGANVLTF. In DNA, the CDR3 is TGTGCCAGCAGGGACAGGGGGCGCGGTGGGGCCAACGTCCTGACTTTC.

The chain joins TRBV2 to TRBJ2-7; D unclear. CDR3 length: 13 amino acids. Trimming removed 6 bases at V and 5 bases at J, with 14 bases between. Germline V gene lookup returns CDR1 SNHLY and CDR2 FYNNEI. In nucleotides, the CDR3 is TGTGCCAGCAGACGGGCCTTGAAGGACGAGCAGTACTTC. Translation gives CASRRALKDEQYF.

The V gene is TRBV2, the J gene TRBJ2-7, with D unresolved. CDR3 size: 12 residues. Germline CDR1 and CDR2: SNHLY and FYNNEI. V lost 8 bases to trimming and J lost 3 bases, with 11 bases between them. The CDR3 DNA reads TGTGCCAGCTCCGGGCCAAACTACGAGCAGTACTTC. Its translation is CASSGPNYEQYF.

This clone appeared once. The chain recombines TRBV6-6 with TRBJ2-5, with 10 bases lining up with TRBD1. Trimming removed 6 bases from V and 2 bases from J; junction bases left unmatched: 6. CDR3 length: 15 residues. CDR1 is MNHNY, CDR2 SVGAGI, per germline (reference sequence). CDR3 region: CASSPRTGGQETQYF. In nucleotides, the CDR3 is TGTGCCAGCAGCCCTCGGACAGGGGGGCAAGAGACCCAGTACTTC.

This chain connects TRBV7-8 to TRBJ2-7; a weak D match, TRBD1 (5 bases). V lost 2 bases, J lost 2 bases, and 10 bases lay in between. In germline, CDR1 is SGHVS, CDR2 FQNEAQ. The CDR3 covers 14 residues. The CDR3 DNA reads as TGTGCCAGCAGCTTACAAGGGGTAACCTACGAGCAGTACTTC. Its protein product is CASSLQGVTYEQYF. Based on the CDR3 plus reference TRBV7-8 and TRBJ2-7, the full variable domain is GAGVSQSPRYKVAKRGQDVALRCDPISGHVSLFWYQQALGQGPEFLTYFQNEAQLDKSGLPSDRFFAERPEGSVSTLKIQRTQQEDSAVYLCASSLQGVTYEQYFGPGTRLTVT.